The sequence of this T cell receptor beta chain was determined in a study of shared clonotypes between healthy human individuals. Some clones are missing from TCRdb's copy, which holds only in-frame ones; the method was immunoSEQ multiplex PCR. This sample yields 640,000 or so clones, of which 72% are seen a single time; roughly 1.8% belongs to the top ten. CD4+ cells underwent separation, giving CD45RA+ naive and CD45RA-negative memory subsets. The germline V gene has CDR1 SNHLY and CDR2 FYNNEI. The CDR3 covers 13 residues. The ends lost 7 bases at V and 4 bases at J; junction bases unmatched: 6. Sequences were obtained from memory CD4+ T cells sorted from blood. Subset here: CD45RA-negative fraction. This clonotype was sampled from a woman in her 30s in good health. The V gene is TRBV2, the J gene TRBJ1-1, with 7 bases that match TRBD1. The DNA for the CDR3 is TGTGCCAGCACCCAGGGGGAGGCCACTGAAGCTTTCTTT. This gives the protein CASTQGEATEAFF.